This is a list of T cell receptor beta chains from one sample in a study of blood T cell repertoires in COVID-19. Produced via immunoSEQ multiplex PCR; TCRdb's table is partial and in-frame only. The sample lists around 280,000 clones; around 86% were seen once. The sequencing input was peripheral blood. All receptors derive from a woman aged 25 to 39 who had recovered from COVID-19. The CDR3 runs from the conserved cysteine through the conserved F or W. A D gene is named only where the DNA matches it firmly. Expanded clones are given a class, and other clones once, few, many or no size at all.

J | D | V | size | CDR3 | DNA
TRBJ2-7 | TRBD2 | TRBV6-2/TRBV6-3 | once | CASSYATSGLYEQYF | TGTGCCAGCAGTTACGCAACTAGCGGGCTCTACGAGCAGTACTTC
TRBJ2-2 | . | TRBV3-1/TRBV3-2 | . | CASSRGGGTGELFF | TGTGCCAGCAGCCGGGGAGGGGGCACCGGGGAGCTGTTTTTT
TRBJ1-2 | TRBD1 | TRBV4-3 | . | CASSQARDRGDGYTF | TGCGCCAGCAGCCAAGCCCGGGACAGAGGGGATGGCTACACCTTC
TRBJ1-1 | TRBD1 | TRBV11-2 | . | CASSFDRAVEAFF | TGTGCCAGCAGCTTTGACAGGGCGGTTGAAGCTTTCTTT
TRBJ2-5 | . | TRBV5-4 | . | CASTDDRETQYF | TGTGCCAGCACCGATGACAGGGAGACCCAGTACTTC
TRBJ2-5 | TRBD2 | TRBV5-1 | . | CASSLGGSGGQETQYF | TGCGCCAGCAGCCTGGGTGGGAGCGGGGGCCAAGAGACCCAGTACTTC
TRBJ1-5 | TRBD1 | TRBV10-3 | . | CAISETGGDQPQHF | TGTGCCATCAGTGAGACAGGGGGCGATCAGCCCCAGCATTTT
TRBJ1-5 | . | TRBV16 | . | CASSQWGGNQPQHF | TGTGCCAGCAGCCAATGGGGAGGCAATCAGCCCCAGCATTTT
TRBJ1-2 | TRBD1 | TRBV19 | . | CASSPTGTANGYTF | TGTGCCAGTAGTCCCACCGGGACAGCAAATGGCTACACCTTC
TRBJ1-3 | TRBD1 | TRBV2 | many | CASSFPGQGAKGNTIYF | TGTGCCAGCAGTTTTCCGGGACAGGGGGCGAAAGGAAACACCATATATTTT
TRBJ1-5 | . | TRBV7-2 | . | CASSLGGGSNQPQHF | TGTGCCAGCAGCTTAGGGGGGGGAAGCAATCAGCCCCAGCATTTT
TRBJ1-2 | . | TRBV19 | . | CASRLLPQGTAYGYTF | TGTGCCAGTAGACTCCTACCCCAGGGTACTGCCTATGGCTACACCTTC
TRBJ2-3 | . | TRBV9 | . | CASSVGGADTQYF | TGTGCCAGCAGCGTAGGGGGCGCAGATACGCAGTATTTT
TRBJ1-5 | TRBD1 | TRBV19 | once | CASSTSGTGDQPQHF | TGTGCCAGTAGTACCTCCGGGACAGGAGATCAGCCCCAGCATTTT